The present T cell receptor (beta chain) was sequenced within a study of a mutant IDH1 vaccine in newly diagnosed glioma. Concerning this clone itself: Its antigen remains unidentified.

Germline assignment: CDR1 WNHNN and CDR2 SYGVQD (reference sequence). J lost 3 bases, V lost 3 bases, and 8 bases had no gene match. The CDR3 spans 16 residues. Time point reported: week 35, safety follow-up. Every single dose of the vaccine, 300 ug of mutant IDH1 20-mer peptide, came with topical imiquimod. Assay used: immunoSEQ multiplex PCR; TCRdb lists only in-frame clones, some missing. The sample records around 31,000 clones, 81% being singletons. This chain joins TRBV10-1 and TRBJ2-1; 7 bases fit TRBD2. The clonotype comes from a man aged 25-45 years with glioma. Sequenced material: PBMCs, taken from a glioma patient whose treatment included an IDH1 peptide vaccine. CDR3 coding DNA: TGCGCCAGCAGTGACCGGGGGAGGGCCCTCTACAATGAGCAGTTCTTC. It codes for CASSDRGRALYNEQFF.